The 30 T cell receptor beta chains below all came from one sample that was sequenced in a study of blood T cell repertoires in COVID-19. Using immunoSEQ multiplex PCR, the repertoire was profiled, and TCRdb retains in-frame clones only, with some absent. The table lists hundreds of thousands of clones, around 87% of them singletons, with about 7.8% in the top ten. Sequencing used peripheral blood. These receptors were taken from a woman in her 50s who had recovered from COVID-19.

A note on this clone: The identical CDR3 is also encoded by other nucleotide sequences in the sample. The V gene is TRBV4-2, the J gene TRBJ2-1; 7 nucleotides align to TRBD2. The CDR3 sequence is 14 residues long. The germline V gene has CDR1 LGHNA and CDR2 YNFKEQ. With V trimmed by 1 base and J by 6 bases, 3 bases remained unmatched. In DNA form, the CDR3 reads TGTGCCAGCAGCCAAGCGGGGGGTGGCAATGAGCAGTTCTTC. It encodes CASSQAGGGNEQFF.

The chain carries TRBV5-1 and TRBJ2-2; 9 bases map to TRBD2. From germline, CDR1 is SGHRS and CDR2 YFSETQ. The CDR3 has 16 amino acids. V shed 3 bases and J 6 bases; nucleotides not matched to a gene: 9. CDR3 coding DNA: TGCGCCAGCAGCTATATGGCGGGAGGGCCCTCCGGGGAGCTGTTTTTT. It translates to CASSYMAGGPSGELFF.

The rearrangement links TRBV6-4 to TRBJ1-2; possibly TRBD1 for D (6 bases). The V end lost 9 bases, the J end lost 7 bases, and 12 bases lay between the germline ends. The CDR3 is 11 residues long. CDR1 is MRHNA, CDR2 SNTAGT, per germline. The CDR3 reads CASTGPGGYTF. The CDR3 coding sequence is TGTGCCAGTACAGGGCCTGGTGGCTACACCTTC.

This rearrangement joins TRBV30 to TRBJ1-4; tentatively, D is TRBD1 (6 bases). Trimming took off 4 bases at V and 4 bases at J, with 13 bases between the two ends. Germline V lookup: CDR1 GTSNPN, CDR2 SVGIG (reference sequence). This CDR3 has 14 amino acids. CDR3 sequence: CAWNQGPRNEKLFF. CDR3 nucleotides: TGTGCCTGGAACCAGGGGCCTCGTAATGAAAAACTGTTTTTT.

The rearrangement uses TRBV3-1 (or the pseudogene TRBV3-2) and TRBJ1-5, with D possibly matching TRBD1 (6 bases). The germline V and J ends were trimmed by 2 bases and 5 bases, with 10 bases remaining between them. This CDR3 is 14 amino acids long. Germline V gene sequence: CDR1 LGHDT, CDR2 YNNKEL (reference sequence). The CDR3: CASSQNPGDQPQHF. The DNA of the CDR3 is TGTGCCAGCAGCCAAAACCCAGGGGATCAGCCCCAGCATTTT.

This clone was observed once. The chain is built from TRBV3-1 (or the pseudogene TRBV3-2) and TRBJ2-7; D is undetermined. Trimming pared 2 bases from V and 0 bases from J, leaving 11 bases between. Germline V lookup: CDR1 LGHDT, CDR2 YNNKEL (reference sequence). This CDR3 comprises 15 residues. The CDR3 protein is CASSQRVFSSYEQYF. The CDR3 DNA sequence: TGTGCCAGCAGCCAACGGGTCTTTAGCTCCTACGAGCAGTACTTC.

The chain combines TRBV9 with TRBJ1-1; possible D gene TRBD1, 5 bases. The CDR3 totals 14 residues. Germline lookup yields CDR1 SGDLS and CDR2 YYNGEE. The V gene lost 4 bases and the J gene lost 4 bases, with 14 bases spanning the gap. This CDR3 is CASSRSGQGTEAFF. The CDR3 coding sequence is TGTGCCAGCAGCAGATCAGGGCAAGGCACTGAAGCTTTCTTT. The complete variable domain, with remaining parts taken from reference TRBV9 and TRBJ1-1, reads DSGVTQTPKHLITATGQRVTLRCSPRSGDLSVYWYQQSLDQGLQFLIQYYNGEERAKGNILERFSAQQFPDLHSELNLSSLELGDSALYFCASSRSGQGTEAFFGQGTRLTVV.

The rearrangement uses TRBV5-1 and TRBJ1-1; possibly TRBD1 for D (5 bases). Germline V gene sequence: CDR1 SGHRS, CDR2 YFSETQ. This CDR3 is 14 amino acids long. Trimming removed 0 bases at V and 3 bases at J, with 9 bases between. CDR3 bases: TGCGCCAGCAGCTTGGGCGGGGCACACACTGAAGCTTTCTTT. Its translation: CASSLGGAHTEAFF.

This clone appeared a single time. CDR3 nucleotide sequence: TGTGCCTGGAGTGGGGGTTTTTTCGGGACAGGGAGCGAAAAACTGTTTTTT. Protein: CAWSGGFFGTGSEKLFF. The chain combines TRBV30 with TRBJ1-4, with 9 bases matching TRBD1. Trimming removed 1 base from V and 8 bases from J; junction bases left unmatched: 14. Looked up from germline, CDR1 is GTSNPN and CDR2 is SVGIG (reference sequence). This CDR3 comprises 17 residues.

This rearrangement joins TRBV5-1 to TRBJ1-2, with D tentatively TRBD1 (6 bases). The CDR3 contains 18 residues. Germline V gives CDR1 SGHRS, CDR2 YFSETQ. Trimming left V 4 bases short and J 2 bases short, with 24 bases between. This CDR3 reads CASSSTTGRKDRNYGYTF. For the CDR3, the DNA is TGCGCCAGCAGCAGTACTACAGGGCGCAAGGATCGAAACTATGGCTACACCTTC.

In nucleotides, the CDR3 is TGTGCCAGCGGACCCGTGGGAGGTGGCGGCTACACCTTC. Translating gives CASGPVGGGGYTF. V and J are TRBV27 and TRBJ1-2; D is undetermined. Germline lookup yields CDR1 MNHEY and CDR2 SMNVEV (reference sequence). Deletions cut 8 bases from V and 8 bases from J, with 18 bases between. This CDR3 contains 13 residues.

This clone was seen once. This chain links TRBV7-9 with TRBJ2-5; possible D gene TRBD1, 6 bases. The CDR3 runs 14 residues. The germline gives CDR1 SEHNR, CDR2 FQNEAQ (reference sequence). V was trimmed by 5 bases and J by 2 bases, leaving 12 bases between them. The CDR3 bases are TGTGCCAGCAGCGCCTTCCAGGGGCAAGAGACCCAGTACTTC. Translation gives CASSAFQGQETQYF.

The chain has TRBV7-8 and TRBJ2-1; 7 bases line up with TRBD2. Germline V gene lookup returns CDR1 SGHVS and CDR2 FQNEAQ. The CDR3 has 15 residues. V dropped 0 bases and J dropped 6; count of bases not matched to a gene: 5. The CDR3: CASSLAGGRGNEQFF. For the CDR3, the DNA is TGTGCCAGCAGCTTAGCGGGTGGGAGGGGCAATGAGCAGTTCTTC.

This clone has only one observation. This rearrangement joins TRBV5-5 to TRBJ2-5, with D tentatively TRBD2 (5 bases). From germline, CDR1 is SGHKS and CDR2 YYEKEE (reference sequence). This CDR3 spans 15 amino acids. Between the trimmed V and J ends, which lost 0 bases and 5 bases, there was a span of 14 bases. The CDR3 DNA follows: TGTGCCAGCAGCTTGGACGATCTAGCTGGCGAGACCCAGTACTTC. Its protein product is CASSLDDLAGETQYF.

The CDR3 is CASSQDRRTYEQYF. Here the CDR3 DNA reads TGTGCCAGCAGCCAAGATCGGAGGACCTACGAGCAGTACTTC. The chain couples TRBV14 to TRBJ2-7, with D perhaps matching TRBD2 (5 bases). Germline-derived CDR1 and CDR2 are SGHDN and FVKESK. The CDR3 is made up of 14 amino acids. Between the trimmed V and J ends, which lost 0 bases and 2 bases, there was a span of 8 bases.

About this clone: One junction end does not reproduce the germline sequence, and a read error may be involved. This chain links TRBV7-7 with TRBJ2-2; D perhaps matches TRBD2 (6 bases). The CDR3 is 18 amino acids. Germline values: CDR1 SSHAT, CDR2 FNYEAQ (reference sequence). In DNA, the CDR3 is TGTGCTAGCAGCTTACGGAGGGGACTCCAAAAAAAGACCGGGGAGCTGTTTTTT. Translated, it gives CASSLRRGLQKKTGELFF.

The V gene is TRBV6-1, the J gene TRBJ1-1; maybe TRBD1 (6 bases). The CDR3 runs to 14 residues. Trimming left V 1 base short and J 6 bases short, with 12 bases between. From germline, CDR1 is MNHNS and CDR2 SASEGT. The DNA for the CDR3 is TGTGCCAGCAGTGAAGGGGGGCGCCCCTCTGAAGCTTTCTTT. This gives the protein CASSEGGRPSEAFF.

J is TRBJ1-2 and V is TRBV19; TRBD1 matches at 7 bases. After removal of 7 bases from V and 7 bases from J, the junction contained 12 bases not matched to a gene. CDR1 and CDR2 (germline): LNHDA, SQIVND (reference sequence). The length of the CDR3 is 14 residues. The CDR3 here is CASTTRTGGFGYTF. Here the CDR3 DNA reads TGTGCCAGTACCACTCGGACAGGAGGATTTGGCTACACCTTC.

This rearrangement joins TRBV18 to TRBJ2-1; possibly TRBD2 for D (5 bases). V lost 1 base, J lost 8 bases, and 15 bases lay in between. In germline, CDR1 is KGHSH, CDR2 LQKENI. CDR3 length: 15 amino acids. CDR3 nucleotides: TGTGCCAGCTCACCACTCGGGAATCCGGCGGATGAGCAGTTCTTC. Its translation is CASSPLGNPADEQFF. Variable domain in full (rest from reference TRBV18 and TRBJ2-1): NAGVMQNPRHLVRRRGQEARLRCSPMKGHSHVYWYRQLPEEGLKFMVYLQKENIIDESGMPKERFSAEFPKEGPSILRIQQVVRGDSAAYFCASSPLGNPADEQFFGPGTRLTVL.

V gene TRBV19 combines with J gene TRBJ1-3; 8 nucleotides match TRBD1. The germline V gene encodes CDR1 LNHDA and CDR2 SQIVND (reference sequence). The CDR3 is 14 residues long. The ends lost 7 bases at V and 2 bases at J; junction bases unmatched: 4. CDR3 in DNA: TGTGCCAGTACCCCGGACAGGGCTGGAAACACCATATATTTT. Translating it yields CASTPDRAGNTIYF.

The chain carries TRBV7-8 and TRBJ2-5; D call uncertain. The germline V gene has CDR1 SGHVS and CDR2 FQNEAQ. The CDR3 spans 12 residues. Trimming took 5 bases from V and 3 from J, leaving 7 bases between them. The CDR3 coding sequence is TGTGCCAGCAGCCTCGGTAAAGAGACCCAGTACTTC. Translation gives CASSLGKETQYF.

The chain links TRBV5-4 to TRBJ2-3, with D tentatively TRBD1 (6 bases). The CDR3 has 13 amino acids. Trimming stripped 2 bases from V and 3 bases from J, with 7 bases between. Germline lookup yields CDR1 SGHNT and CDR2 YYREEE (reference sequence). The CDR3 loop reads CASSLGGTDTQYF. CDR3 nucleotide sequence: TGTGCCAGCAGCTTAGGGGGAACAGATACGCAGTATTTT. The variable domain in full, completed from reference TRBV5-4 and TRBJ2-3, reads ETGVTQSPTHLIKTRGQQVTLRCSSQSGHNTVSWYQQALGQGPQFIFQYYREEENGRGNFPPRFSGLQFPNYSSELNVNALELDDSALYLCASSLGGTDTQYFGPGTRLTVL.

The J gene is TRBJ2-3, the V gene TRBV7-2; TRBD2 is a possible D gene (6 bases). The CDR3 runs to 13 residues. Trimming took 9 bases from V and 2 from J, leaving 12 bases between them. Germline V CDR1 and CDR2: SGHTA, FQGNSA. DNA of the CDR3: TGTGCCAGTGGGGGGACCCTCACAGATACGCAGTATTTT. Its protein product is CASGGTLTDTQYF.

V usage is TRBV19 and J usage is TRBJ2-1, with 7 bases lining up with TRBD2. Per the germline V gene, CDR1 is LNHDA and CDR2 is SQIVND (reference sequence). The junction had 8 bases not matched to a gene; V was cut back by 0 bases and J by 6 bases. The CDR3 length is 16 residues. CDR3 protein: CASSIDRWEGRNEQFF. DNA of the CDR3: TGTGCCAGTAGTATAGATCGGTGGGAGGGCCGCAATGAGCAGTTCTTC.

This chain joins TRBV28 and TRBJ1-1, with D hard to call. The ends were cut back, 9 bases at V and 0 bases at J, with 5 bases in the middle. The CDR3 is 11 amino acids. The germline V gene encodes CDR1 MDHEN and CDR2 SYDVKM. The CDR3: CASGVNTEAFF. In DNA, the CDR3 is TGTGCCAGTGGAGTGAACACTGAAGCTTTCTTT.

This clone appeared a single time. The gene calls are TRBV7-9 and TRBJ1-3; D not certain. Germline V gives CDR1 SEHNR, CDR2 FQNEAQ (reference sequence). The CDR3 consists of 13 residues. The CDR3 nucleotides read TGTGCATACGACCGGGTATCCGGAAACACCATATATTTT. Translated: CAYDRVSGNTIYF.

V is TRBV7-2 and J is TRBJ1-2, with 7 bases identical to TRBD1. This CDR3 is 17 amino acids long. Germline assignment: CDR1 SGHTA and CDR2 FQGNSA. V was clipped by 2 bases and J by 2 bases; unmatched bases: 11. CDR3 sequence reads: CASSLPADRARNYGYTF. CDR3 in DNA: TGTGCCAGCAGCTTACCTGCCGACAGGGCACGAAACTATGGCTACACCTTC.

The V and J genes are TRBV30 and TRBJ2-2; TRBD2 is a possible D gene (5 bases). Germline V gene lookup returns CDR1 GTSNPN and CDR2 SVGIG (reference sequence). The CDR3 is made up of 15 amino acids. V dropped 4 bases and J dropped 2 bases, with 14 bases sitting between them. Written as DNA, the CDR3 is TGTGCCTGGAAGTCTACGGGGAGCAACACCGGGGAGCTGTTTTTT. This encodes CAWKSTGSNTGELFF.

The chain uses TRBV10-3 and TRBJ2-7; TRBD2 is a possible D gene (6 bases). Trimming took off 6 bases at V and 1 base at J, with 19 bases between the two ends. The CDR3 is 16 amino acids. Germline loops: CDR1 ENHRY, CDR2 SYGVKD. CDR3 sequence: CAIRNPGRRASYEQYF. For the CDR3, the DNA is TGTGCCATCAGAAATCCGGGACGGAGGGCGTCCTACGAGCAGTACTTC.

The rearrangement uses TRBV27 and TRBJ2-1, with 10 bases fitting TRBD1. Per the germline V gene, CDR1 is MNHEY and CDR2 is SMNVEV (reference sequence). V was pared by 0 bases and J by 5 bases, with 4 bases of the junction left unmatched. The CDR3 loop spans 16 amino acids. The CDR3 DNA reads TGTGCCAGCAGTTTATCCCCCGGGACAGGGGACAATGAGCAGTTCTTC. Residues: CASSLSPGTGDNEQFF.